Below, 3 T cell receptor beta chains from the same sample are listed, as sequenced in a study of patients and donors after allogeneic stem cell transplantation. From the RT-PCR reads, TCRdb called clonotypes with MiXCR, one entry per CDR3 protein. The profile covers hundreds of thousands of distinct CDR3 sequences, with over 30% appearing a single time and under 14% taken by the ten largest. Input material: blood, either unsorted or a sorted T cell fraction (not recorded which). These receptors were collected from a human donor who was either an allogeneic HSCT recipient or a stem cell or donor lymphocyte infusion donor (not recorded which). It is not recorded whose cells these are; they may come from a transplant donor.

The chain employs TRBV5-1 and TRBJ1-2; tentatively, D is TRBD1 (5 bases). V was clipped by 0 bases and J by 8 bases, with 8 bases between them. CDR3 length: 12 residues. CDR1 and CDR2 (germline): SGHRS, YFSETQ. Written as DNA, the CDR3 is TGCGCCAGCAGCTTGGCCTGGGGCGGCTACACCTTC. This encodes CASSLAWGGYTF.

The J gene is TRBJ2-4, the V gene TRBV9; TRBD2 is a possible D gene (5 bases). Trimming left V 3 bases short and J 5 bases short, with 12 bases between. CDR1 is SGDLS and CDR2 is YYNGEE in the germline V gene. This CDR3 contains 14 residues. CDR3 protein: CASSASGDQNIQYF. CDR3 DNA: TGTGCCAGCAGCGCGAGCGGAGACCAAAACATTCAGTACTTC.

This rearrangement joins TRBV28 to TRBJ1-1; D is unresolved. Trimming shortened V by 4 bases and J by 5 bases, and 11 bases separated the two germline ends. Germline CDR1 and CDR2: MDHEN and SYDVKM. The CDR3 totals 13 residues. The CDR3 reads CASSSHPLTEAFF. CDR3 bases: TGTGCCAGCAGTTCCCACCCACTGACTGAAGCTTTCTTT.